This T cell receptor beta chain is drawn from a study of cytomegalovirus exposure and HLA in healthy donors. The PCR contained 60 Vbeta and 13 Jbeta primers. Here immunoSEQ multiplex PCR was the method, and the copy in TCRdb shows in-frame clones only, minus some. The sample yields about 140,000 clones, of which the top ten take up 2.2%. Trimming took 1 base from V and 4 from J, leaving 8 bases between them. Germline V lookup: CDR1 SNHLY, CDR2 FYNNEI. The CDR3 extends over 14 amino acids. V and J are TRBV2 and TRBJ2-1, with D hard to call. Sequenced material: PBMCs. The clonotype was recovered from a woman under 30 in good health and CMV-seronegative. The CDR3 DNA reads TGTGCCAGCAGTGAAGGGTGGGCTTACAATGAGCAGTTCTTC. Translation: CASSEGWAYNEQFF.